Sequencing of this T cell receptor (beta chain) was carried out in a study of blood T cell repertoires in COVID-19. Generated by immunoSEQ multiplex PCR, the TCRdb table keeps only in-frame clones and is missing some. The table shows approximately 200,000 clones, with around four fifths occurring only once. V lost 5 bases and J 1 base, leaving 11 bases between the germline ends. The CDR3 consists of 15 residues. CDR1 is MNHEY and CDR2 is SVGEGT in the germline V gene. Source material: PBMCs or T cells enriched from blood (not recorded which). The sequence was collected from a man aged 40-49 years who had recovered from COVID-19. This chain links TRBV6-2 or TRBV6-3 with TRBJ2-2; D remains unclear. CDR3 sequence reads: CASSGQNKNTGELFF. CDR3 DNA: TGTGCCAGCAGTGGGCAGAACAAGAACACCGGGGAGCTGTTTTTT.